A selection of T cell receptor beta chains follows, all from one sample in a study of a mutant IDH1 vaccine in newly diagnosed glioma. These TCRs are of unknown antigen specificity. Sequencing used immunoSEQ multiplex PCR; TCRdb keeps in-frame clones, though not all of them. The table shows 60,000 to 100,000 clones, with more than 70% occurring only once. Sample: PBMCs, taken from a glioma patient whose treatment included an IDH1 peptide vaccine. These receptors all stem from a woman aged 45-65 years with glioma. CDR3s include the opening cysteine and the closing phenylalanine or tryptophan. A D gene is named only where the DNA matches it firmly. Size is omitted from some rows. Given values are once, few, many or a class for expanded clones.

TRBJ1-3 - TRBV19 - CASSNPGYSGNTIYF TGTGCCAGTAGTAACCCGGGCTACTCTGGAAACACCATATATTTT
TRBJ2-7 - TRBV30 TRBD2 CACYGLAGDYEQYF TGTGCCTGTTACGGACTAGCGGGAGACTACGAGCAGTACTTC
TRBJ2-3 - TRBV30 - CAWTPPTTDTQYF TGTGCCTGGACCCCTCCGACCACAGATACGCAGTATTTT
TRBJ2-1 once TRBV19 TRBD1 CASKTFTGDKRNEQFF TGTGCCAGTAAAACCTTCACAGGGGATAAGAGGAATGAGCAGTTCTTC
TRBJ1-2 - TRBV6-5 - CASTNGEGVYGYTF TGTGCCAGCACCAACGGGGAGGGGGTCTATGGCTACACCTTC
TRBJ2-7 - TRBV29-1 TRBD1 CSVEDRDSPYEQYF TGCAGCGTTGAAGATAGGGACAGTCCCTACGAGCAGTACTTC
TRBJ2-2 - TRBV28 TRBD2 CASSLVSGSTGELFF TGTGCCAGCAGTTTGGTGAGCGGGAGCACCGGGGAGCTGTTTTTT
TRBJ2-7 - TRBV6-4 TRBD2 CASSTRTSGRSYEQYF TGTGCCAGCAGTACACGGACTAGCGGGAGATCCTACGAGCAGTACTTC
TRBJ2-1 - TRBV29-1 - CSVPFLRGYEQFF TGCAGCGTCCCATTTCTAAGGGGCTATGAGCAGTTCTTC
TRBJ2-7 - TRBV15 TRBD1 CATSRAPHRDRGSEQYF TGTGCCACCAGCAGAGCTCCTCACCGGGACAGGGGAAGCGAGCAGTACTTC
TRBJ1-1 few TRBV9 TRBD1 CASRKGTGNTEAFF TGTGCCAGCAGGAAGGGGACAGGGAACACTGAAGCTTTCTTT
TRBJ2-1 - TRBV5-1 TRBD1 CASSLGQGAYNEQFF TGCGCCAGCAGCTTGGGACAGGGGGCCTACAATGAGCAGTTCTTC
TRBJ1-5 - TRBV27 TRBD1 CASSLAGRGNQPQHF TGTGCCAGCAGTTTAGCCGGCAGGGGGAATCAGCCCCAGCATTTT
TRBJ2-7 - TRBV27 - CASSSLTGAYEQYF TGTGCCAGCAGTTCCCTGACAGGAGCCTACGAGCAGTACTTC
TRBJ2-1 - TRBV7-3 - CASIPLGTYSYNEQFF TGTGCCAGCATCCCTCTTGGGACTTACTCCTACAATGAGCAGTTCTTC
TRBJ2-1 once TRBV11-1 TRBD2 CASSLVVAGGPPYNEQFF TGTGCCAGCAGCTTAGTTGTAGCGGGAGGGCCCCCCTACAATGAGCAGTTCTTC
TRBJ2-5 - TRBV5-6 - CASSLETAGPSQETQYF TGTGCCAGCAGCTTGGAGACCGCGGGGCCCTCCCAAGAGACCCAGTACTTC
TRBJ2-1 - TRBV4-1 - CASSQSRVPYNEQFF TGCGCCAGCAGCCAGAGCAGGGTCCCCTACAATGAGCAGTTCTTC
TRBJ2-4 - TRBV25-1 - CASAVSDIQYF TGTGCCAGCGCGGTTTCCGACATTCAGTACTTC
TRBJ1-5 - TRBV15 - CATSRQGSVQPQHF TGTGCCACCAGCAGACAGGGATCTGTTCAGCCCCAGCATTTT
TRBJ2-2 - TRBV5-1 - CASSLGIGRGNTGELFF TGCGCCAGCAGCTTGGGTATAGGCAGGGGGAACACCGGGGAGCTGTTTTTT
TRBJ2-5 - TRBV7-9 - CASSPSQKTQYF TGTGCCAGCAGCCCCTCCCAGAAGACCCAGTACTTC
TRBJ2-1 - TRBV7-3 - CASSLAAYNNEQFF TGTGCCAGCTCCCTAGCTGCTTATAACAATGAGCAGTTCTTC
TRBJ2-5 - TRBV28 - CASSPTLAKTQYF TGTGCCAGCAGCCCAACCCTGGCAAAGACCCAGTACTTC